The rows below give T cell receptor beta chains drawn from one sample of a study of CD8+CD57+ T cells in acquired aplastic anemia. TCRdb used MiXCR to reprocess the reads, holding one entry per CDR3 protein. This sample carries about half a million distinct CDR3 sequences, roughly a third of them seen once, and the ten largest clones take less than 1%. The sample was sorted CD4+, CD8+, or CD8+CD57+ T cells (not recorded which) from PBMCs. The receptors shown here come from a human donor with aplastic anemia. The CDR3 runs from the conserved cysteine through the conserved F or W. A D gene is named only where the DNA matches it firmly. Clone size is not always given. Where it is, it says once, few, many or a class for expanded clones.

V	size	length	D	J	DNA	CDR3
TRBV7-2	many	13	TRBD1	TRBJ2-7	TGTGCCAGCAGCCTAACACAGGGGTACGAGCAGTACTTC	CASSLTQGYEQYF
TRBV10-2	few	14	-	TRBJ1-2	TGTGCCAGCAGTGAAAATTGGCAGATTAATGGCTACACCTTC	CASSENWQINGYTF
TRBV10-3	-	14	TRBD1	TRBJ1-6	TGTGCCATCAGGAACGGACAGGATAATTCGCCCCTCCGCTTT	CAIRNGQDNSPLRF
TRBV7-2	few	15	TRBD1	TRBJ2-5	TGTGCCAGCAGTCCCCCCGGGGACAGGGGGGAGACCCAGTACTTC	CASSPPGDRGETQYF
TRBV11-2	many	12	-	TRBJ2-7	TGTGCCAGCAGCTTGAGGGAACACGAGCAGTACTTC	CASSLREHEQYF
TRBV19	few	14	-	TRBJ2-3	TGTGCCAGTAGTTTCGGACTTCCCCCAGATACGCAGTATTTT	CASSFGLPPDTQYF
TRBV10-2	many	15	-	TRBJ2-2	TGCGCCAGCAGTGATGGGACAACGAACACCGGGGAGCTGTTTTTT	CASSDGTTNTGELFF
TRBV4-3	once	14	-	TRBJ1-6	TGCGCCGGCGGAACGGCTGGTTATAATTCACCCCTCCACTTT	CAGGTAGYNSPLHF
TRBV20-1	-	14	TRBD1	TRBJ1-4	TGCAGTGCTGGCGGGGACAGGGCTAATGAAAAACTGTTTTTT	CSAGGDRANEKLFF
TRBV5-1	-	15	TRBD2	TRBJ2-1	TGCGCCAGCAGGCGACTAGCGGGAGGTTACAATGAGCAGTTCTTC	CASRRLAGGYNEQFF
TRBV29-1	-	14	-	TRBJ2-3	TGCAGCGTTGATCCCGGAGCACGGTCAGATACGCAGTATTTT	CSVDPGARSDTQYF
TRBV9	-	15	TRBD2	TRBJ2-7	TGTGCCAGCAGCGTAAGGCTAGCGGGGGGCTACGAGCAGTACTTC	CASSVRLAGGYEQYF
TRBV30	once	11	-	TRBJ2-7	TGTGCCTGGCAGACACTTTACGAGCAGTACTTC	CAWQTLYEQYF
TRBV7-8	-	15	-	TRBJ1-1	TGTGCCAGCAGCTTGAACGTGGAGGGAGGGACTGAAGCTTTCTTT	CASSLNVEGGTEAFF
TRBV11-1	-	16	-	TRBJ2-3	TGTGCCAGCAGGGAACTAGACTTCTTTAGCACAGATACGCAGTATTTT	CASRELDFFSTDTQYF
TRBV20-1	many	15	-	TRBJ1-2	TGCAGTGTCCCCAAGCGGTCAGGAGGGTATCGAGGCTACACCTTC	CSVPKRSGGYRGYTF
TRBV10-1	-	13	TRBD2	TRBJ2-2	TGCGCCAGCTTAGCGGGAGTTTCCGGGGAGCTGTTTTTT	CASLAGVSGELFF
TRBV5-1	few	15	-	TRBJ2-2	TGCGCCAGCAGCTTGGGCCATGGCGGCACCGGGGAGCTGTTTTTT	CASSLGHGGTGELFF
TRBV5-5	few	14	TRBD1	TRBJ1-2	TGTGCCAGCAGCCCATGGGACAGCCTCTATGGCTACACCTTC	CASSPWDSLYGYTF
TRBV7-2	many	13	-	TRBJ1-3	TGTGCCAGCAGCTCCGACAGGGGAAACACCATATATTTT	CASSSDRGNTIYF
TRBV6-1	few	14	-	TRBJ2-1	TGTGCCAGCAGTCCATCCTACTCCTACAATGAGCAGTTCTTC	CASSPSYSYNEQFF
TRBV19	-	12	TRBD1	TRBJ1-2	TGTGCCAGTAGAGCAGGGGGTCTTGGCTACACCTTC	CASRAGGLGYTF
TRBV7-9	many	13	-	TRBJ1-2	TGTGCCAGCAGCCAACAGGGAATGGAAGGCTACACCTTC	CASSQQGMEGYTF
TRBV19	many	11	-	TRBJ2-1	TGTGCCAGTAGGGGGCGGGGTGAGCAGTTCTTC	CASRGRGEQFF
TRBV11-3	many	14	-	TRBJ1-6	TGTGCCAGCAGCGGACAGAAGAATAATTCACCCCTCCACTTT	CASSGQKNNSPLHF
TRBV19	many	14	-	TRBJ1-1	TGTGCCAGTAGTCCAGGGTCTGGGTACACTGAAGCTTTCTTT	CASSPGSGYTEAFF
TRBV6-1	many	14	-	TRBJ1-5	TGTGCCAGCAACGTTCAGGTACTAAATCAGCCCCAGCATTTT	CASNVQVLNQPQHF
TRBV7-9	many	13	-	TRBJ1-1	TGTGCCAGCAGCCACTACAGGGACACTGAAGCTTTCTTT	CASSHYRDTEAFF
TRBV2	once	15	-	TRBJ1-1	TGTGCCAGCAGTAGGTCAGGAAGGATGAACACTGAAGCTTCCTTT	CASSRSGRMNTEASF
TRBV27	once	17	-	TRBJ1-5	TGTGCCAGCAGTTTGGGAGCCAGACCAACTGCGAATCAGCCCCAGCATTTT	CASSLGARPTANQPQHF
TRBV9	few	17	TRBD1	TRBJ1-1	TGTGCCAGCAGCGGCATCCCCCATGGGACAGGGTCCACTGAAGCTTTCTTT	CASSGIPHGTGSTEAFF
TRBV6-5	-	14	-	TRBJ2-4	TGTGCCAGCAGTTATAGCAGAGCCAAAAACATTCAGTACTTC	CASSYSRAKNIQYF
TRBV25-1	-	15	TRBD2	TRBJ2-1	TGTGCCAGCAGTGAAGCGGGGGGGATTTACAATGAGCAGTTCTTC	CASSEAGGIYNEQFF
TRBV6-9	-	15	-	TRBJ2-7	TGTGCCAGCAGTTATCGACGGATTCATACCGACGAGCAGTACTTC	CASSYRRIHTDEQYF
TRBV29-1	medium-sized	14	-	TRBJ1-2	TGCAGCGTTGAAGAATCGGGTTTTGGCTATGGCTACACCTTC	CSVEESGFGYGYTF
TRBV9	-	14	TRBD1	TRBJ1-2	TGTGCCAGCAGCGCCAGAGGGACAGAGTATGGCTACACCTTC	CASSARGTEYGYTF
TRBV20-1	many	14	-	TRBJ1-2	TGCAGTGCTAGAGACTCCGGGGGCGCTCATGGCTACACCTTC	CSARDSGGAHGYTF
TRBV20-1	-	14	-	TRBJ2-5	TGCAGTGCTAGTCCCGGGACTGGAGGGGAGACCCAGTACTTC	CSASPGTGGETQYF
TRBV6-1	-	15	TRBD1	TRBJ1-5	TGTGCCAGCTGTAAGACAGGGACGGGCAATCAGCCCCAGCATTTT	CASCKTGTGNQPQHF
TRBV25-1	-	19	TRBD1	TRBJ1-6	TGTGCCAGCAGCCTTCGGACAGGAGGAACACCGGGGAGTAATTCACCCCTCCACTTT	CASSLRTGGTPGSNSPLHF
TRBV7-9	few	13	-	TRBJ2-5	TGTGCCAGCAGCTTTGGGTCTGTGGAGACCCAGTACTTC	CASSFGSVETQYF
TRBV12-3/TRBV12-4	-	12	-	TRBJ1-5	TGTGCCAGCAGTTTAAATTACCAGCCCCAGCATTTT	CASSLNYQPQHF
TRBV20-1	many	12	-	TRBJ1-5	TGCAGTGTGCGGCCTGGCGGTCAGCCCCAGCATTTT	CSVRPGGQPQHF
TRBV7-3	many	13	-	TRBJ1-1	TGTGCCAGCAGCTTAACTCGCGGCACTGAAGCTTTCTTT	CASSLTRGTEAFF
TRBV7-2	many	17	-	TRBJ1-6	TGTGCCAGCAGCGCCCGACAGGACAGCTCCTATAATTCACCCCTCCACTTT	CASSARQDSSYNSPLHF
TRBV24-1	-	14	-	TRBJ1-2	TGTGCCACCAGTGATCCGGGGGGCGGGTATGGCTACACCTTC	CATSDPGGGYGYTF
TRBV5-1	few	14	-	TRBJ2-1	TGCGCCAGCAGCTTGGAAGATGCACAATGGGAGCAGTTCTTC	CASSLEDAQWEQFF
TRBV9	many	14	-	TRBJ2-7	TGTGCCAGCAGCGCCGCAGGGGGGGCCTACGAGCAGTACTTC	CASSAAGGAYEQYF
TRBV29-1	-	12	TRBD1	TRBJ1-2	TGCAGCGTTGGGACAGGGGAGAGTGGCTACACCTTC	CSVGTGESGYTF
TRBV10-2	-	19	TRBD2	TRBJ2-3	TGCGCCAGCAGTGAGACTAGTGCTCTAGCGGGGGGGCTCACAGATACGCAGTATTTT	CASSETSALAGGLTDTQYF
TRBV10-3	many	16	TRBD1	TRBJ2-2	TGTGCCATCAGAGTAGGGACAGAACGTGACACCGGGGAGCTGTTTTTT	CAIRVGTERDTGELFF
TRBV11-2	-	16	-	TRBJ1-2	TGTGCCAGCAGAGGCCACGGGGTTGGATACCAAAATGGCTACACCTTC	CASRGHGVGYQNGYTF
TRBV7-9	many	12	-	TRBJ2-7	TGTGCCAGCAGCTCGGTCCCCTACGAGCAGTACTTC	CASSSVPYEQYF
TRBV3-1	-	15	-	TRBJ2-7	TGTGCCAGCAGCCCTTTGTTTCCGAAATCCTACGAGCAGTACTTC	CASSPLFPKSYEQYF
TRBV18	once	15	-	TRBJ1-2	TGTGCCAGCTCCGACCTCAGTATGCCAAACTATGGCTACACCTTC	CASSDLSMPNYGYTF
TRBV13	few	17	TRBD2	TRBJ2-1	TGTGCCAGCAGCTTAGGCCGAACTAGCGGGAGGTACAATGAGCAGTTCTTC	CASSLGRTSGRYNEQFF
TRBV20-1	once	15	TRBD2	TRBJ2-5	TGCAGTGCTAGCCCACAGACTAGCGGGGGAGAGACCCAGTACTTC	CSASPQTSGGETQYF
TRBV9	many	15	TRBD2	TRBJ2-5	TGTGCCAGCAGCAGCCGGGGCGGGAGCCAAGAGACCCAGTACTTC	CASSSRGGSQETQYF
TRBV7-2	-	13	TRBD1	TRBJ1-6	TGTGCCAGCAGCTCGGACAGGAGATCACCCCTCCACTTT	CASSSDRRSPLHF